The following is a T cell receptor beta chain sequence with its context. Only a few counts were recorded for this clone. Its antigen is not yet known. Gene names and germline sequences here are all drawn from mouse data. The observed sequence ends 4 residues before the CDR3 terminus, with the missing tail filled in from the germline J gene. This specimen comes from a study of CD8+ T cells in alopecia areata (dated by TCRdb to the late 2010s). For the wider study: Skin from C3H/HeJ donors with spontaneous alopecia (6-12 months old) was grafted onto female C3H/HeJ recipients that were roughly 7-10 weeks old. The study used high-throughput TCRbeta sequencing to examine T cell clonal expansion in alopecia areata, in both the C3H/HeJ mouse model and human patients. Scalp tissue and sorted CD4+ and CD8+ peripheral blood T cells from patchy and totalis/universalis alopecia areata patients and from healthy controls were covered by human TCRbeta sequencing. Clonality in the scalp was compared among normal scalp (n=4), patchy alopecia areata scalp (n=8), and alopecia totalis/universalis scalp (n=8). RNA was extracted with the PAXgene miRNA kit for fixed scalp, the miRNeasy kit for PBMCs, and the RNeasy kit for mouse skin. TCRbeta CDR3 regions were amplified by immunoSEQ multiplex PCR using 35 Vbeta forward and 13 Jbeta reverse primers.

Pooled mouse cutaneous lymph node cells were stained for CD4, CD8alpha, NKG2D, NKG2ACE and other markers, then sorted on a BD Influx. Library creation used the immunoSEQ multiplex PCR assay. For TCR sequencing, RNA was extracted from every sample and reverse transcribed into cDNA to serve as template. SuperScript III was used for first-strand cDNA synthesis, primed with a 2:1 mix of oligo-dT and random hexamers. A synthetic immune receptor repertoire was used to gauge amplification bias, and whatever bias remained was removed computationally. Libraries were sequenced on Illumina HiSeq using 60 bp reads that covered the CDR3 and were read from J toward V. In the source study's methods: Raw reads were preprocessed to remove errors, and CDR3 was defined according to IMGT conventions as the region from the conserved cysteine to phenylalanine. Clonality was computed as 1 minus the Shannon entropy, with the entropy normalized by log2 of the number of productive unique TCRs. Whether scalp clones were CD4 or CD8 was inferred by matching scalp TCRbeta sequences against CD4 and CD8 repertoires sorted from blood. The clones in this table, taken by TCRdb from immuneACCESS, are in-frame only. Not every clone is retained; where verified, under half of the shortfall comes from an unresolved V gene, and the cause of the rest is unknown. V and J calls and clone size are copied from that table; D and trimming were computed from the DNA. This sample is represented by 290,000 or so clones, with no singletons among them. Together, the top ten hold around 1.2% of the sample.

General conclusions and limits of the study: Higher clonality and more expanded CD8+ clones were observed in lesional scalp than in normal scalp, particularly in alopecia totalis/universalis, a finding suggestive of antigenic drive. Compared with mice, TCR sequences shared between patients were less clear, possibly partly because of HLA diversity across the patient population. Unlike mouse skin, where gammadelta T cells dominate, normal human skin contains resident alphabeta T cells that get sequenced too, which complicates analysis of the scalp TCR repertoire.

The germline V gene specifies GKSSPN as CDR1 and SITVG as CDR2. The cysteine opens and the phenylalanine closes a CDR3 of 13 amino acids. Only the CDR3 bases that were read are kept: 27 of them, in frame from base 1. V and J lose 3 bases and 2 bases, and a span of 9 bases separates them. The receptor chain draws on TRBV31 and TRBJ2-3; the D gene lacks a confident call. Specimen: CD4+ T cells sorted from a lymph node. This receptor was identified in a C3H/HeJ mouse with alopecia areata. Members of this strain share the MHC haplotype H2-k. CDR3 reads: CAWRSSVAETLYF. The sequenced part of the CDR3 DNA is TGTGCCTGGAGGTCCTCCGTTGCAGAA.